One sample yielded the 27 T cell receptor beta chains listed below, sequenced in a study of OX40 agonist ivuxolimab in advanced cancers. Clones were read by immunoSEQ multiplex PCR, and TCRdb kept only the in-frame ones, dropping some. The sample has 55,000 to 65,000 clones; around 93% are singletons. The specimen comprised CD4+ or CD8+ T cells sorted from blood, sampled in a trial of the OX40 agonist ivuxolimab. These receptors all stem from an adult with an advanced solid tumor such as melanoma, head and neck, liver or kidney cancer.

This clone has more than one count but fewer than ten. Here the CDR3 DNA reads TGTGCCAGCAGCTATGGGACAGGGGGCGTATTGGGCTACACCTTC. Protein product: CASSYGTGGVLGYTF. The V and J genes are TRBV11-3 and TRBJ1-2; 12 bases map to TRBD1. The germline V gene has CDR1 SGHNT and CDR2 YENEEA. The trim removed 4 bases at V and 8 bases at J, leaving 8 bases unmatched. The CDR3 is made up of 15 amino acids. The complete variable domain, with remaining parts taken from reference TRBV11-3 and TRBJ1-2, reads EAGVVQSPRYKIIEKKQPVAFWCNPISGHNTLYWYLQNLGQGPELLIRYENEEAVDDSQLPKDRFSAERLKGVDSTLKIQPAELGDSAVYLCASSYGTGGVLGYTFGSGTRLTVV.

This chain joins TRBV11-2 and TRBJ2-7, with D uncertain. CDR1 SGHAT and CDR2 FQNNGV come from the germline V gene. Trimming removed 6 bases from V and 4 bases from J, with 10 bases in between. CDR3 length equals 12 residues. The CDR3 sequence is CASRQYRYEQYF. As DNA, the CDR3 is TGTGCCAGCAGACAGTACAGATACGAGCAGTACTTC.

CDR3 nucleotides: TGTGCCTGGAGTTCGTGGCTAGCGGGGGCCTACGAGCAGTACTTC. Translation gives CAWSSWLAGAYEQYF. This chain uses TRBV30 with TRBJ2-7, with 10 nucleotides matching TRBD2. V trimming: 2 bases; J trimming: 2 bases; junction bases outside the gene matches: 6. This CDR3 is built from 15 residues. Germline V gives CDR1 GTSNPN, CDR2 SVGIG (reference sequence). Drawing the rest from reference TRBV30 and TRBJ2-7, the complete variable domain is SQTIHQWPATLVQPVGSPLSLECTVEGTSNPNLYWYRQAAGRGLQLLFYSVGIGQISSEVPQNLSASRPQDRQFILSSKKLLLSDSGFYLCAWSSWLAGAYEQYFGPGTRLTVT.

This rearrangement joins TRBV7-9 to TRBJ2-3, with 11 bases matching TRBD2. CDR3 length equals 15 residues. With V trimmed by 1 base and J by 3 bases, 0 bases remained unmatched. From germline, CDR1 is SEHNR and CDR2 FQNEAQ (reference sequence). CDR3 in amino acids: CASSLVAGGTDTQYF. The DNA of the CDR3 is TGTGCCAGCAGCTTAGTAGCGGGAGGGACAGATACGCAGTATTTT.

The rearrangement links TRBV6-5 to TRBJ2-7; 9 positions match TRBD2. In germline, CDR1 is MNHEY, CDR2 SVGAGI. Trimming cost V 0 bases and J 2 bases; bases outside gene matches: 5. The CDR3 contains 16 residues. CDR3 coding DNA: TGTGCCAGCAGTTACTCTAGCGGGAGTGCGGCCTACGAGCAGTACTTC. It specifies CASSYSSGSAAYEQYF.

Only a few counts were recorded for this clone. V usage is TRBV5-4 and J usage is TRBJ2-5; TRBD1 matches at 7 bases. CDR1 SGHNT and CDR2 YYREEE come from the germline V gene (reference sequence). The CDR3 length is 13 residues. V lost 3 bases and J lost 5; bases outside the gene matches: 4. CDR3 amino acids: CASSSQGWETQYF. In DNA form, the CDR3 reads TGTGCCAGCAGCTCACAGGGGTGGGAGACCCAGTACTTC.

V usage is TRBV27 and J usage is TRBJ1-1; D not certain. The V end lost 3 bases, the J end lost 1 base, and 3 bases lay between the germline ends. CDR3 length: 12 residues. From germline, CDR1 is MNHEY and CDR2 SMNVEV (reference sequence). CDR3 protein: CASSFGNTEAFF. CDR3 DNA: TGTGCCAGCAGTTTCGGGAACACTGAAGCTTTCTTT.

The chain employs TRBV28 and TRBJ1-4; a possible D gene is TRBD1 (5 bases). The CDR3 spans 17 residues. The ends were cut back, 1 base at V and 0 bases at J, with 12 bases in the middle. Germline V CDR1 and CDR2: MDHEN, SYDVKM. CDR3 amino acids: CASSLYGGGSTNEKLFF. CDR3 sequence (DNA): TGTGCCAGCAGTTTATATGGGGGGGGTTCAACTAATGAAAAACTGTTTTTT.

The J gene is TRBJ2-6, the V gene TRBV2, with TRBD2 matching 9 bases. The germline CDR1 and CDR2 sequences are SNHLY and FYNNEI. The trim removed 5 bases at V and 0 bases at J, leaving 11 bases unmatched. This CDR3 contains 19 residues. CDR3 sequence (DNA): TGTGCCAGCAGTCCCCAAGCGGGAGGAAGGAGCTCTGGGGCCAACGTCCTGACTTTC. Translating gives CASSPQAGGRSSGANVLTF.

The chain joins TRBV7-2 to TRBJ2-2, with a tentative D call TRBD1 (6 bases). V lost 5 bases and J lost 5, with 12 bases in between. This CDR3 has 14 amino acids. Per the germline V gene, CDR1 is SGHTA and CDR2 is FQGNSA. CDR3 in amino acids: CASSPRGGTGELFF. The CDR3, as DNA: TGTGCCAGCAGCCCGAGAGGGGGTACCGGGGAGCTGTTTTTT.

This chain joins TRBV5-4 and TRBJ2-5, with D maybe TRBD2 (5 bases). The CDR3 has 14 residues. CDR1 is SGHNT, CDR2 YYREEE, per germline (reference sequence). The ends were cut back, 0 bases at V and 5 bases at J, with 11 bases in the middle. The CDR3 spells CASSLASSVETQYF. In DNA form, the CDR3 reads TGTGCCAGCAGCTTGGCCAGTAGCGTGGAGACCCAGTACTTC.

The count of this clone is one. V and J are TRBV19 and TRBJ2-1; TRBD1 matches 9 bases. The V and J ends lost 4 bases and 5 bases, in that order; junction bases with no gene match: 6. The CDR3 covers 15 residues. The germline V gene encodes CDR1 LNHDA and CDR2 SQIVND (reference sequence). The CDR3 here is CASSRGDRVNNEQFF. The CDR3 DNA sequence: TGTGCCAGTAGTAGGGGGGACAGGGTAAACAATGAGCAGTTCTTC.

CDR3 amino acids: CASSLEDSNQPQHF. The CDR3 region has the DNA TGTGCCAGCAGCTTAGAGGACAGTAATCAGCCCCAGCATTTT. The rearrangement joins TRBV7-8 to TRBJ1-5, with a weak D call TRBD1 (6 bases). The length of the CDR3 is 14 residues. Germline CDR1 SGHVS, CDR2 FQNEAQ. V lost 1 base to trimming and J lost 4 bases, with 8 bases between them.

This chain connects TRBV7-6 to TRBJ2-1, with 16 bases lining up with TRBD2. The CDR3 length is 19 residues. The V gene's germline CDR1 is SGHVS and CDR2 FNYEAQ. Germline trimming cut 3 bases from V and 2 bases from J; bases unmatched to any gene: 7. CDR3 coding DNA: TGTGCCAGCAGCTTTACCGGGACTAGCGGGAGGGCCGCCTACAATGAGCAGTTCTTC. This gives the protein CASSFTGTSGRAAYNEQFF.

V is TRBV7-2 and J is TRBJ2-5, with D hard to call. CDR1 is SGHTA and CDR2 is FQGNSA in the germline V gene. Trimming removed 1 base at V and 5 bases at J, with 8 bases between. This CDR3 has 13 amino acids. The CDR3 spells CASSLGGFETQYF. The CDR3, as DNA: TGTGCCAGCAGCTTAGGGGGATTTGAGACCCAGTACTTC.

The chain carries TRBV5-1 and TRBJ2-1; 10 nucleotides match TRBD2. The CDR3 has 16 amino acids. The germline V gene encodes CDR1 SGHRS and CDR2 YFSETQ. The V gene end was trimmed by 4 bases and the J gene end by 7 bases; junction bases not matched to a gene: 11. This CDR3 reads CASSISGRVDENEQFF. CDR3 nucleotides: TGCGCCAGCAGCATCAGCGGGAGGGTAGACGAAAATGAGCAGTTCTTC.

V is TRBV6-6 and J is TRBJ1-1, with a tentative D call TRBD1 (5 bases). The ends were cut back, 7 bases at V and 5 bases at J, with 17 bases in the middle. Germline-derived CDR1 and CDR2 are MNHNY and SVGAGI (reference sequence). This CDR3 has 14 residues. This CDR3 reads CASTQQIQGTEAFF. In DNA form, the CDR3 reads TGTGCCAGCACCCAACAAATTCAGGGAACTGAAGCTTTCTTT.

The CDR3 loop reads CASSTQTGPYEQYF. The CDR3 region has the DNA TGTGCCAGCAGCACCCAGACAGGCCCCTACGAGCAGTACTTC. This chain joins TRBV7-2 and TRBJ2-7; D may be TRBD1 (6 bases). V lost 5 bases, J lost 2 bases, and 13 bases lay in between. The CDR3 spans 14 residues. The germline V gene encodes CDR1 SGHTA and CDR2 FQGNSA.

This rearrangement joins TRBV18 to TRBJ2-1, with 7 bases that match TRBD1. The CDR3 runs to 17 residues. From germline, CDR1 is KGHSH and CDR2 LQKENI. Trimming cost V 2 bases and J 1 base; bases outside gene matches: 8. CDR3 sequence reads: CASSPGTASLSYNEQFF. The DNA of the CDR3 is TGTGCCAGCTCACCAGGGACAGCATCACTATCCTACAATGAGCAGTTCTTC.

This rearrangement joins TRBV10-1 to TRBJ2-1; 14 bases map to TRBD2. The CDR3 extends over 15 amino acids. The germline V gene has CDR1 WNHNN and CDR2 SYGVQD (reference sequence). V shed 5 bases, J shed 7 bases, and the junction held 4 bases outside the gene matches. CDR3 loop: CASSPGTSGSNEQFF. The DNA of the CDR3 is TGCGCCAGCAGTCCCGGGACTAGCGGGAGTAATGAGCAGTTCTTC.

This chain connects TRBV18 to TRBJ1-1, with 9 positions matching TRBD1. There are 14 residues in the CDR3. Trimming at V came to 5 bases and at J to 5 bases, leaving 6 bases not matched to a gene. The germline CDR1 and CDR2 sequences are KGHSH and LQKENI. CDR3 sequence (DNA): TGTGCCAGCTCAGAACAGGGGGCAAGGACTGAAGCTTTCTTT. Translated: CASSEQGARTEAFF.

This chain joins TRBV7-2 and TRBJ2-7; D may be TRBD2 (6 bases). Germline-derived CDR1 and CDR2 are SGHTA and FQGNSA. With 5 bases removed from V and 4 bases from J, the gap between germline ends came to 21 bases. CDR3 size: 16 residues. The chain's CDR3 is CASSPFAAGSGYEQYF. The CDR3 bases are TGTGCCAGCAGCCCGTTCGCGGCGGGAAGTGGGTACGAGCAGTACTTC. Supplemented by reference TRBV7-2 and TRBJ2-7, the full variable domain reads GAGVSQSPSNKVTEKGKDVELRCDPISGHTALYWYRQSLGQGLEFLIYFQGNSAPDKSGLPSDRFSAERTGGSVSTLTIQRTQQEDSAVYLCASSPFAAGSGYEQYFGPGTRLTVT.

The chain joins TRBV7-2 to TRBJ2-5, with 8 bases matching TRBD2. The CDR3 consists of 16 residues. Germline CDR1 SGHTA, CDR2 FQGNSA. V lost 1 base, J lost 2 bases, and 6 bases stayed unmatched. The CDR3 region has the DNA TGTGCCAGCAGCTTAGTCGGACTAGCAATACAAGAGACCCAGTACTTC. The encoded protein is CASSLVGLAIQETQYF.

Regarding this clone: The sample contains more than one DNA sequence encoding this CDR3. The rearrangement links TRBV9 to TRBJ2-3; 7 nucleotides line up with TRBD2. With V trimmed by 0 bases and J by 1 base, 2 bases remained unmatched. From germline, CDR1 is SGDLS and CDR2 YYNGEE. The length of the CDR3 is 15 residues. CDR3: CASSVGLAGTDTQYF. The CDR3, as DNA: TGTGCCAGCAGCGTAGGGCTAGCGGGCACAGATACGCAGTATTTT.

The chain combines TRBV27 with TRBJ1-5; 7 nucleotides agree with TRBD1. This CDR3 spans 13 amino acids. The junction had 7 bases not matched to a gene; V was cut back by 5 bases and J by 9 bases. Germline V gives CDR1 MNHEY, CDR2 SMNVEV (reference sequence). The CDR3 DNA is TGTGCCAGCAGTAACAGGGGCATGGGGCCCCAGCATTTT. It is translated as CASSNRGMGPQHF.

The gene calls are TRBV6-1 and TRBJ2-5; 9 bases are shared with TRBD1. The germline gives CDR1 MNHNS, CDR2 SASEGT. The CDR3 is 15 amino acids. After removal of 5 bases from V and 5 bases from J, the junction contained 9 bases not matched to a gene. For the CDR3, the DNA is TGTGCCAGCAGTTCAGGGACAGGGACGGGGGAGACCCAGTACTTC. This codes for CASSSGTGTGETQYF.

This sequence joins TRBV11-3 and TRBJ2-3; D could derive from TRBD1 or TRBD2 (5 bases each). CDR3 size: 15 residues. V shed 2 bases and J shed 5 bases, with 14 bases lying between them. Germline values: CDR1 SGHNT, CDR2 YENEEA. The CDR3 is CASSLLSGRQDTQYF. The CDR3 DNA is TGTGCCAGCAGCTTACTGTCGGGGCGCCAAGATACGCAGTATTTT. The full variable domain, in which reference TRBV11-3 and TRBJ2-3 provide the parts outside the CDR3, is EAGVVQSPRYKIIEKKQPVAFWCNPISGHNTLYWYLQNLGQGPELLIRYENEEAVDDSQLPKDRFSAERLKGVDSTLKIQPAELGDSAVYLCASSLLSGRQDTQYFGPGTRLTVL.